Listed below are T cell receptor beta chains from one sample, sequenced in a study of CD8 T cells in Susac syndrome. Using its own MiXCR run on the immunoSEQ multiplex PCR reads, TCRdb lists one record per CDR3 protein. This sample has approximately 300,000 distinct CDR3 sequences, with about 91% found just once. Material: CD8+ T cells from PBMCs. The receptor source for this set is a human donor with multiple sclerosis. Each CDR3 is given with its conserved first and last residue. The order of the fields is clone size, D gene, V gene, J gene, CDR3 DNA, CDR3 protein. The D gene is left open where the match is weak. Where a row states a size, it is once, few, many or the class of an expanded clone; other rows omit it.

few	NA	TRBV6-1	TRBJ2-7	TGTGCCAGCAACCGACGGAACACTCCTTTAGAGCAGTACTTC	CASNRRNTPLEQYF
NA	NA	TRBV27	TRBJ1-6	TGTGCCAGCAGTTTGCTCGGAAACAATTCACCCCTCCACTTT	CASSLLGNNSPLHF
few	TRBD2	TRBV27	TRBJ2-7	TGTGCCAGCACTCCTTCGGGACTAGCCTACGAGCAGTACTTC	CASTPSGLAYEQYF
NA	NA	TRBV4-1	TRBJ1-6	TGCGCCAGCAGCCAAGACGACCTCCTGGGTTCACCCCTCCACTTT	CASSQDDLLGSPLHF
NA	NA	TRBV5-6	TRBJ2-7	TGTGCCAGCAGCTCAGACGGTACCTACGAGCAGTACTTC	CASSSDGTYEQYF
NA	NA	TRBV4-2	TRBJ2-2	TGTGCCAGCAGCCAAGGACCGAAGACGTTGCCCGGGGAGCTGTTTTTT	CASSQGPKTLPGELFF
NA	TRBD2	TRBV12-3/TRBV12-4	TRBJ2-1	TGTGCCAGCAACGCCGGGACTAGCGGGGGCCCAACCTACAATGAGCAGTTCTTC	CASNAGTSGGPTYNEQFF
NA	NA	TRBV5-4	TRBJ1-4	TGTGCCAGCAGCACGGACACCGGCCTGGAGAAACTGTTTTTT	CASSTDTGLEKLFF
NA	TRBD2	TRBV3-1	TRBJ2-5	TGTGCCAGCAGCCATACTGGGAGCGGGAGTGAGACCCAGTACTTC	CASSHTGSGSETQYF
NA	TRBD2	TRBV11-2	TRBJ2-1	TGTGCCAGCAGCTCCCGGACTAGCGGGAGGGATGAGCAGTTCTTC	CASSSRTSGRDEQFF
NA	NA	TRBV12-3/TRBV12-4	TRBJ1-4	TGTGCCAGCAGTCCGTGGGGCCCTAATGAAAAACTGTTTTTT	CASSPWGPNEKLFF
NA	NA	TRBV5-6	TRBJ2-3	TGTGCCAGCAGATTCGGGGTTTTGGCGACAGATACGCAGTATTTT	CASRFGVLATDTQYF
NA	NA	TRBV2	TRBJ1-2	TGTGCCAGCAGTGACCTCTGGCTAACCGGCTTC	CASSDLWLTGF
NA	NA	TRBV9	TRBJ2-3	TGTGCCAGCAGCGTGCTATCTAGCAATGGTAGGGATACGCAGTATTTT	CASSVLSSNGRDTQYF
once	TRBD1	TRBV6-2/TRBV6-3	TRBJ2-2	TGTGCCAGCAGGACTGACAGGGGGCTCACCGGGGAGCTGTTTTTT	CASRTDRGLTGELFF
NA	NA	TRBV27	TRBJ1-5	TGTGCCAGCCGCCGTGGGGGATGGAGCAATCAGCCCCAGCATTTT	CASRRGGWSNQPQHF
NA	NA	TRBV5-1	TRBJ1-2	TGCGCCAGCAGCTTGACAGGGCCTACCTATGGCTACACCTTC	CASSLTGPTYGYTF
once	NA	TRBV20-1	TRBJ2-7	TGCAGTGCGTCTCCTTACGGGGGGCGCGGCGAGCAGTACTTC	CSASPYGGRGEQYF
NA	NA	TRBV7-9	TRBJ2-1	TGTGCCAGCAGCTTCGGCCTACTTACCTACAATGAGCAGTTCTTC	CASSFGLLTYNEQFF
NA	NA	TRBV28	TRBJ2-7	TGTGCCAGTCGGGAAAGGGGGTACGAGCAGTACTTC	CASRERGYEQYF